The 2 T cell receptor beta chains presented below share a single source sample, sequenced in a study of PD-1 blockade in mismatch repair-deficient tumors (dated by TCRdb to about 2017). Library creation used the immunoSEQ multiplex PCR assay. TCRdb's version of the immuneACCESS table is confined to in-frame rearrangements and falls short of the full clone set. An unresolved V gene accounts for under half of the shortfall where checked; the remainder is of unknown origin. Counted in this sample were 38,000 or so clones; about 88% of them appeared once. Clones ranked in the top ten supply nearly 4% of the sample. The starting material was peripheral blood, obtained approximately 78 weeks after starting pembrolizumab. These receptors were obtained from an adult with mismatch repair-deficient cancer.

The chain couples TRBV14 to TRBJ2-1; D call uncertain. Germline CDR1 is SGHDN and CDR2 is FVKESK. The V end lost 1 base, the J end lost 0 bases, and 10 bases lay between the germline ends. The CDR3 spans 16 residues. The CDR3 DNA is TGTGCCAGCAGCCAAGGTCCGGGCCGCTCCTACAATGAGCAGTTCTTC. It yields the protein CASSQGPGRSYNEQFF.

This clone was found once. The CDR3 region is CASSLRFKANYGYTF. The CDR3 nucleotides are TGTGCCAGCAGCTTAAGGTTCAAAGCTAACTATGGCTACACCTTC. This chain joins TRBV7-3 and TRBJ1-2; unclear D gene. Per germline, CDR1 SGHTA and CDR2 FQGTGA. The V end was cut by 1 base, the J end by 0 bases, with 9 bases between. This CDR3 contains 15 residues.